Included here is one T cell receptor beta chain sequence, with context. This sample was taken from a study of shared T cell receptors in the human thymus. TCRdb's copy holds only in-frame clones and misses some; the assay was immunoSEQ multiplex PCR. Of 550,000 to 800,000 clones listed, roughly 88% are singletons. The CDR3 length is 17 residues. Germline CDR1 is MGHRA and CDR2 is YSYEKL. V was pared by 5 bases and J by 1 base, with 9 bases of the junction left unmatched. This sample also belongs to another study, concerning human thymus T cells. That publication notes: The donors were infants in Finland with congenital heart defects, otherwise immunologically healthy. Thymus was obtained from resections taken during corrective heart surgery. V and J gene usage appeared biased in thymic and blood repertoires. Thymic repertoires from unrelated individuals overlapped highly, related research reported.

The origin of this receptor is a girl under three years old with a congenital heart defect. The chain recombines TRBV4-1 with TRBJ2-5, with TRBD2 matching over 11 bases. Sequenced material: thymocytes. The CDR3 DNA follows: TGCGCCAGCAGCGTAAGACCCGGGACTAGCGGCCAAGAGACCCAGTACTTC. Amino acids: CASSVRPGTSGQETQYF.